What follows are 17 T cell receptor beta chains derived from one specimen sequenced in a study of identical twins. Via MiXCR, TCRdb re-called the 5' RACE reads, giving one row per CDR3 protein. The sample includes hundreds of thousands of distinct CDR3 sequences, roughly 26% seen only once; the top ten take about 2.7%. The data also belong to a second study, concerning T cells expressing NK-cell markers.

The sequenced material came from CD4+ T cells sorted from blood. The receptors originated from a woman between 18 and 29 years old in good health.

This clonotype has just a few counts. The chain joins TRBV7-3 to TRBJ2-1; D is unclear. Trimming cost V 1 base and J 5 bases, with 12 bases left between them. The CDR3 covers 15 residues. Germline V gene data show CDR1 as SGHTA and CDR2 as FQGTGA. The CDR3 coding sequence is TGTGCCAGCAGCTTAATTAAGGGTAGTGACAATGAGCAGTTCTTC. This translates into CASSLIKGSDNEQFF.

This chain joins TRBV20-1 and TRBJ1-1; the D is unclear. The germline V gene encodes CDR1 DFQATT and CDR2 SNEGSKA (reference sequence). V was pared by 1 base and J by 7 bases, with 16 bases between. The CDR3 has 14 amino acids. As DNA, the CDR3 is TGCAGTGCTAGAGGGCGACGCCCTCATTTTGAAGCTTTCTTT. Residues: CSARGRRPHFEAFF.

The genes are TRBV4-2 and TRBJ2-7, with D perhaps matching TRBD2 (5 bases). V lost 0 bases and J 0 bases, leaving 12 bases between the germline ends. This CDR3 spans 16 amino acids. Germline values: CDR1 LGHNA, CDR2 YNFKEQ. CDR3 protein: CASSQEGGLSSYEQYF. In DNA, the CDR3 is TGTGCCAGCAGCCAAGAGGGCGGGTTAAGCTCCTACGAGCAGTACTTC.

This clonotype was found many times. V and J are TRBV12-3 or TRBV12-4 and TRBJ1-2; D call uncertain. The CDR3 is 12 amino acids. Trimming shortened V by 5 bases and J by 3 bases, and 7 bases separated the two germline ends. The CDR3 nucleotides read TGTGCCAGCAGTACCGGGGACTATGGCTACACCTTC. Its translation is CASSTGDYGYTF.

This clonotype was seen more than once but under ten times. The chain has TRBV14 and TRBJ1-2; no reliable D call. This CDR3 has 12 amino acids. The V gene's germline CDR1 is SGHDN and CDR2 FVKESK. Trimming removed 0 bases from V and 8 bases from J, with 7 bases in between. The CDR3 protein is CASSQDRLGYTF. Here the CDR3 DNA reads TGTGCCAGCAGCCAAGATCGCTTGGGCTACACCTTC. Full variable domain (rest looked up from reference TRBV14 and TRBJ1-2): EAGVTQFPSHSVIEKGQTVTLRCDPISGHDNLYWYRRVMGKEIKFLLHFVKESKQDESGMPNNRFLAERTGGTYSTLKVQPAELEDSGVYFCASSQDRLGYTFGSGTRLTVV.

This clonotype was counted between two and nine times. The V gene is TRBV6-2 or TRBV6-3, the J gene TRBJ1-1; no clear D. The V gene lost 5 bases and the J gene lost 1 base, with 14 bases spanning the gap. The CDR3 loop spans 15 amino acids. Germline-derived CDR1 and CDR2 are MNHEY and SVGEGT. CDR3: CASSRTPNPNTEAFF. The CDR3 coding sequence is TGTGCCAGCAGTCGAACACCTAACCCGAACACTGAAGCTTTCTTT.

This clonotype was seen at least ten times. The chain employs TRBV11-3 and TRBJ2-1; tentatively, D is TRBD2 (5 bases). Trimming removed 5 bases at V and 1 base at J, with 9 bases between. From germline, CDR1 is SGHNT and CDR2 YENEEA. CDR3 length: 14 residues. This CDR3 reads CASSLDSSYNEQFF. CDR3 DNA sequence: TGTGCCAGCAGCCTGGACTCATCCTACAATGAGCAGTTCTTC.

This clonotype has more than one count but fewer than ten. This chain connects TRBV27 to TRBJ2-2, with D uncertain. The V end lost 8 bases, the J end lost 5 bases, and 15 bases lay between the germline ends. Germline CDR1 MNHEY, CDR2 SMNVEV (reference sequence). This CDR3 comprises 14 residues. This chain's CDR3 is CASRRALGTGELFF. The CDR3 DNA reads TGTGCCAGCCGCCGGGCACTTGGGACCGGGGAGCTGTTTTTT.

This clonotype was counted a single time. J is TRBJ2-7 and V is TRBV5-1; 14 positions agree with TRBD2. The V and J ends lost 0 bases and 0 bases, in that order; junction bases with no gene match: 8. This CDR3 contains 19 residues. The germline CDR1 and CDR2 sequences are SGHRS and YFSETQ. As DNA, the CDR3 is TGCGCCAGCAGCTTGGTCGGACTAGCGGGAGGACTCCCCTCCTACGAGCAGTACTTC. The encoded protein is CASSLVGLAGGLPSYEQYF.

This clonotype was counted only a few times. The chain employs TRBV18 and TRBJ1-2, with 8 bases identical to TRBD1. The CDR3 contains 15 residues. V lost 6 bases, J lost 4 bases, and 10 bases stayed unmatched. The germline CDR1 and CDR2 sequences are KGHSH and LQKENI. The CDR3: CASSQTGEVSYGYTF. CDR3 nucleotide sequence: TGTGCCAGCTCCCAGACAGGGGAGGTCAGCTATGGCTACACCTTC.

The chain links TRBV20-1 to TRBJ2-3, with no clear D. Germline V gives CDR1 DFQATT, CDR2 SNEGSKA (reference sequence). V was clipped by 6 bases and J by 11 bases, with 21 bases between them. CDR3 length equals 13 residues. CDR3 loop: CSAGGSSVQGQYF. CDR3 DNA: TGCAGTGCGGGCGGCAGTTCGGTGCAAGGGCAGTATTTT.

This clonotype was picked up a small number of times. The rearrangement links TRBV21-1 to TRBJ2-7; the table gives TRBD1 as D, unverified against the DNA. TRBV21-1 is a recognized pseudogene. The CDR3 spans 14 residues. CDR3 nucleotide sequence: TGTGCCAGCAGCGCCCGGGACAGGGGAAACGAGCAGTACTTC. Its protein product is CASSARDRGNEQYF.

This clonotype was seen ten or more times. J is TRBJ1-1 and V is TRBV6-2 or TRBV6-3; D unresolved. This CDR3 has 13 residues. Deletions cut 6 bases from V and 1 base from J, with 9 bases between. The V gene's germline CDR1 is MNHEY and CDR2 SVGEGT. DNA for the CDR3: TGTGCCAGCAGCCGTCCACCGAACACTGAAGCTTTCTTT. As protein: CASSRPPNTEAFF.

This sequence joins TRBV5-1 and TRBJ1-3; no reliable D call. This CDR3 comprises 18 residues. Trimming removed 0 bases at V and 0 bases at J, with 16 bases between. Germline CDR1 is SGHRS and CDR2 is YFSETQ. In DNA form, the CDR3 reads TGCGCCAGCAGCTTGGTAGTCCAGGATCTCTACTCTGGAAACACCATATATTTT. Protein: CASSLVVQDLYSGNTIYF. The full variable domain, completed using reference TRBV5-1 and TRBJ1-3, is KAGVTQTPRYLIKTRGQQVTLSCSPISGHRSVSWYQQTPGQGLQFLFEYFSETQRNKGNFPGRFSGRQFSNSRSEMNVSTLELGDSALYLCASSLVVQDLYSGNTIYFGEGSWLTVV.

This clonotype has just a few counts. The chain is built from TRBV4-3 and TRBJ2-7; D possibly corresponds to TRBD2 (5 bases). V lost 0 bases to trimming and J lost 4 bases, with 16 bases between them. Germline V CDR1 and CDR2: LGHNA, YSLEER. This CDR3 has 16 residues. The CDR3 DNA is TGCGCCAGCAGCCAAGATAACGGGCCGCGACTATACGAGCAGTACTTC. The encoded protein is CASSQDNGPRLYEQYF.

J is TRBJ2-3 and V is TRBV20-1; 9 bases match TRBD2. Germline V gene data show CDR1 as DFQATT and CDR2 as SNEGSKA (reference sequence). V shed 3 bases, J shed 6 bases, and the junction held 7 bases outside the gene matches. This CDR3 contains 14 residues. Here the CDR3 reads CSARRGGEEDTQYF. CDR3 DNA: TGCAGTGCTAGGCGGGGGGGCGAAGAGGATACGCAGTATTTT.

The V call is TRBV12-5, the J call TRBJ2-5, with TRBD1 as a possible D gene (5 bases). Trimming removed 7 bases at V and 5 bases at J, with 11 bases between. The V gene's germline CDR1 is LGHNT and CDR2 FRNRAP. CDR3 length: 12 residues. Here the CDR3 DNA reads TGTGCTAGTGCAGGGTTCGGGGAGACCCAGTACTTC. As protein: CASAGFGETQYF.